This T cell receptor (beta chain) was captured by sequencing in a study of identical twins. Addition of a universal primer site occurred through template switching, and cDNA carried unique molecular identifiers. Each CDR3 protein is one row after TCRdb ran MiXCR on the 5' RACE reads. The sample includes roughly 250,000 distinct CDR3 sequences, around 15% of them seen just once. This clonotype showed up just a few times. Its antigen is unidentified. Study results and limitations: Sharing of beta out-of-frame sequences by twins showed a weaker excess. Instead of following the same donors, the conclusions were based on cross-sectional statistical analysis. Carriage of fewer insertions was seen in abundant cord blood beta clonotypes, whereas memory repertoires showed none.

The sequence came from a woman younger than 35 in good health. Material: memory (CD45RO+) T cells sorted from blood.

The CDR3 sequence: CSAFSGRGEQYF. The CDR3 DNA reads as TGCAGTGCTTTTAGCGGGAGGGGCGAGCAGTACTTC. V and J are TRBV20-1 and TRBJ2-7, with 11 positions matching TRBD2. This CDR3 is built from 12 residues. Unmatched junction bases numbered 3, after V lost 5 bases and J lost 6 bases. Germline CDR1 and CDR2: DFQATT and SNEGSKA (reference sequence).